One T cell receptor (beta chain) is described in this entry. Its target is unknown. The CDR3 totals 14 residues. Germline CDR1 DFQATT, CDR2 SNEGSKA (reference sequence). This sample stems from a study of monozygotic twins with inflammatory bowel disease. Findings of the study overall: Patient-to-patient differences in immunosuppressive treatment may have added variability to the repertoires.

After re-calling the 5' RACE reads, TCRdb lists one entry per CDR3 protein, DNA absent. With some 150,000 distinct CDR3 sequences in the sample, the ten largest clones hold approximately 7.4%. This sequence originates from a human donor with ulcerative colitis or Crohn's disease, or a healthy co-twin of an affected twin (not recorded which). The material sequenced was blood. The chain uses TRBV20-1 and TRBJ1-2; TCRdb's D gene call, TRBD1, goes unchecked for lack of DNA. CDR3 sequence reads: CSARRQGENYGYTF.